These T cell receptor beta chains were read from a single sample in a study of CD8+CD57+ T cells in acquired aplastic anemia. TCRdb analysed the reads with MiXCR anew, one entry per CDR3 protein. This sample has more than 100,000 distinct CDR3 sequences, with less than 45% found just once. The sequencing sample was made of sorted CD4+, CD8+, or CD8+CD57+ T cells (not recorded which) from PBMCs. The receptors derive from a human donor in good health, serving as a control. The CDR3 runs from the conserved cysteine through the conserved F or W. Each record gives: V gene, J gene, D gene, clone size, CDR3 DNA, CDR3 protein. D genes are given only for firm matches. Size is stated for part of the rows, as once, few or many counts, or as a class when the clone is expanded.

v_call: TRBV5-1; j_call: TRBJ2-5; d_call: -; clone_size: many; cdr3_nt: TGCGCCAGCAGCTTAGATACTAGTTCAGAGACCCAGTACTTC; cdr3_aa: CASSLDTSSETQYF
v_call: TRBV12-3/TRBV12-4; j_call: TRBJ1-2; d_call: -; clone_size: few; cdr3_nt: TGTGCCAGCAGTTTACCGGCAGAAGGTGGCTACACCTTC; cdr3_aa: CASSLPAEGGYTF
v_call: TRBV2; j_call: TRBJ1-5; d_call: -; clone_size: -; cdr3_nt: TGTGCCAGCAGCTTTCGGAACAGGGACCATCAGCCCCAGCATTTT; cdr3_aa: CASSFRNRDHQPQHF
v_call: TRBV20-1; j_call: TRBJ1-5; d_call: -; clone_size: many; cdr3_nt: TGCAGTGCCAAAACACTGATTAGCAATCAGCCCCAGCATTTT; cdr3_aa: CSAKTLISNQPQHF
v_call: TRBV19; j_call: TRBJ1-6; d_call: -; clone_size: -; cdr3_nt: TGTGCCAGTAGCGAAAGAGCAAGGTCACCCCTCCACTTT; cdr3_aa: CASSERARSPLHF
v_call: TRBV7-9; j_call: TRBJ2-2; d_call: -; clone_size: many; cdr3_nt: TGTGCCAGCAGCGCCCTGGGGACCGGGGAGCTGTTTTTT; cdr3_aa: CASSALGTGELFF
v_call: TRBV2; j_call: TRBJ1-2; d_call: TRBD1; clone_size: few; cdr3_nt: TGTGCCAGCAGTGGGACAGGGCATAACTATGGCTACACCTTC; cdr3_aa: CASSGTGHNYGYTF
v_call: TRBV9; j_call: TRBJ2-3; d_call: -; clone_size: many; cdr3_nt: TGTGCCAGCAGCGTACAGGGTGTTAGCACAGATACGCAGTATTTT; cdr3_aa: CASSVQGVSTDTQYF
v_call: TRBV19; j_call: TRBJ1-3; d_call: -; clone_size: -; cdr3_nt: TGTGCCAGTCGCCCCGACGGAAACACCATATATTTT; cdr3_aa: CASRPDGNTIYF
v_call: TRBV13; j_call: TRBJ2-4; d_call: TRBD2; clone_size: -; cdr3_nt: TGTGCCAGCAGCTTCCAACCCCCGGGACTAGCGGGCATTCAGTACTTC; cdr3_aa: CASSFQPPGLAGIQYF
v_call: TRBV5-1; j_call: TRBJ2-1; d_call: -; clone_size: many; cdr3_nt: TGCGCCAGCAGCTTAGACAATGAGCAGTTCTTC; cdr3_aa: CASSLDNEQFF
v_call: TRBV7-8; j_call: TRBJ1-1; d_call: TRBD1; clone_size: many; cdr3_nt: TGTGCCAGCAGCAGCGGGACAGCCAACATGAACACTGAAGCTTTCTTT; cdr3_aa: CASSSGTANMNTEAFF
v_call: TRBV7-2; j_call: TRBJ1-5; d_call: TRBD1; clone_size: -; cdr3_nt: TGTGCCAGCAGTCGGACAGGGGGGCAGCCCCAGCATTTT; cdr3_aa: CASSRTGGQPQHF
v_call: TRBV20-1; j_call: TRBJ2-1; d_call: TRBD1; clone_size: -; cdr3_nt: TGCAGTGCTAGAGGGACAGGGGCTTTTAATGAGCAGTTCTTC; cdr3_aa: CSARGTGAFNEQFF
v_call: TRBV19; j_call: TRBJ1-6; d_call: -; clone_size: -; cdr3_nt: TGTGCCAGTAGTATCGGGGCGGAAAGTTCACCCCTCCACTTT; cdr3_aa: CASSIGAESSPLHF
v_call: TRBV2; j_call: TRBJ2-3; d_call: -; clone_size: many; cdr3_nt: TGTGCCAGCAGTGCGATGACATCGAAAATCACAGATACGCAGTATTTT; cdr3_aa: CASSAMTSKITDTQYF
v_call: TRBV20-1; j_call: TRBJ2-3; d_call: -; clone_size: many; cdr3_nt: TGCAGTGCTAGGGCACCTCGGCGGCGCCGGGAGGATACGCAGTATTTT; cdr3_aa: CSARAPRRRREDTQYF
v_call: TRBV12-3/TRBV12-4; j_call: TRBJ2-7; d_call: -; clone_size: few; cdr3_nt: TGTGCCAGCAGTTTAAAGGACCCTGTCCTCTACGAGCAGTACTTC; cdr3_aa: CASSLKDPVLYEQYF
v_call: TRBV7-8; j_call: TRBJ2-7; d_call: -; clone_size: -; cdr3_nt: TGTGCCAGCAGCTTAAACCCGTTGGAGCAGTACTTC; cdr3_aa: CASSLNPLEQYF
v_call: TRBV7-2; j_call: TRBJ1-2; d_call: TRBD1; clone_size: -; cdr3_nt: TGTGCCAGCAGCTCGACAGGGAGTGGATACACCTTC; cdr3_aa: CASSSTGSGYTF
v_call: TRBV2; j_call: TRBJ1-1; d_call: -; clone_size: many; cdr3_nt: TGTGCCAGCAGTACCCAGGGGAACACTGAAGCTTTCTTT; cdr3_aa: CASSTQGNTEAFF
v_call: TRBV5-1; j_call: TRBJ2-3; d_call: -; clone_size: once; cdr3_nt: TGCGCCAGCAGCTCGTCAGAACTCACGGATACGCAGTATTTT; cdr3_aa: CASSSSELTDTQYF
v_call: TRBV2; j_call: TRBJ2-1; d_call: -; clone_size: many; cdr3_nt: TGTGCCAGCAGTGAAAGGAGTTGGGCACGGGGTGAGCAGTTCTTC; cdr3_aa: CASSERSWARGEQFF
v_call: TRBV29-1; j_call: TRBJ2-5; d_call: -; clone_size: -; cdr3_nt: TGCAGCGTTGATCCTGGGGCCTCTAGCTCAGGGGAGACCCAGTACTTC; cdr3_aa: CSVDPGASSSGETQYF
v_call: TRBV7-9; j_call: TRBJ2-7; d_call: -; clone_size: -; cdr3_nt: TGTGCCAGCAGTTACGGCCTGGGGGAGCAGTACTTC; cdr3_aa: CASSYGLGEQYF
v_call: TRBV19; j_call: TRBJ2-7; d_call: -; clone_size: -; cdr3_nt: TGTGCCAGTAGTATACCAGGGCCCTACGAGCAGTACTTC; cdr3_aa: CASSIPGPYEQYF
v_call: TRBV24-1; j_call: TRBJ1-1; d_call: -; clone_size: many; cdr3_nt: TGTGCCACCAGTGCAGGGTTGATGACTGAAGCTTTCTTT; cdr3_aa: CATSAGLMTEAFF
v_call: TRBV24-1; j_call: TRBJ1-6; d_call: TRBD1; clone_size: -; cdr3_nt: TGTGCCACCAGTATAGGGACAGGGGAAAATTCACCCCTCCACTTT; cdr3_aa: CATSIGTGENSPLHF
v_call: TRBV20-1; j_call: TRBJ1-6; d_call: -; clone_size: many; cdr3_nt: TGCAGTGCTAGACCCACGGGGGGGCTCGTCTCACCCCTCCACTTT; cdr3_aa: CSARPTGGLVSPLHF
v_call: TRBV6-1; j_call: TRBJ1-3; d_call: -; clone_size: many; cdr3_nt: TGTGCCAGCAGACCTACTGACAGGACTGGAAACACCATATATTTT; cdr3_aa: CASRPTDRTGNTIYF
v_call: TRBV24-1; j_call: TRBJ2-2; d_call: -; clone_size: many; cdr3_nt: TGTGCCACCAGTCGAGGGTCCGGGGAGCTGTTTTTT; cdr3_aa: CATSRGSGELFF
v_call: TRBV5-1; j_call: TRBJ1-2; d_call: -; clone_size: many; cdr3_nt: TGCGCCAGCACCTCGGGGGGCCCGGACGGTAACTATGGCTACACCTTC; cdr3_aa: CASTSGGPDGNYGYTF
v_call: TRBV29-1; j_call: TRBJ2-7; d_call: TRBD1; clone_size: -; cdr3_nt: TGCAGCGTCCGGGACAGTTACGAGCAGTACTTC; cdr3_aa: CSVRDSYEQYF
v_call: TRBV7-9; j_call: TRBJ1-6; d_call: -; clone_size: -; cdr3_nt: TGTGCCAGCAGCTCCGGGACACGTCATAATTCACCCCTCCACTTT; cdr3_aa: CASSSGTRHNSPLHF
v_call: TRBV10-3; j_call: TRBJ2-5; d_call: TRBD1; clone_size: -; cdr3_nt: TGTGCCATCAGCTCCTCAGGGGGCCGGGAGACCCAGTACTTC; cdr3_aa: CAISSSGGRETQYF
v_call: TRBV12-3/TRBV12-4; j_call: TRBJ2-7; d_call: -; clone_size: many; cdr3_nt: TGTGCCAGCAGTTTACAGGACGAGCAGTACTTC; cdr3_aa: CASSLQDEQYF
v_call: TRBV20-1; j_call: TRBJ2-7; d_call: TRBD1; clone_size: -; cdr3_nt: TGCAGTCCATCCGGGACAGGCCCCTACGAGCAGTACTTC; cdr3_aa: CSPSGTGPYEQYF
v_call: TRBV29-1; j_call: TRBJ2-7; d_call: -; clone_size: -; cdr3_nt: TGCAGCGTTGAATCAAATTACGAGCAGTACTTC; cdr3_aa: CSVESNYEQYF
v_call: TRBV7-6; j_call: TRBJ2-1; d_call: -; clone_size: once; cdr3_nt: TGTGCCAGCAGCAATAGGGGGAGCTCCTACAATGAGCAGTTCTTC; cdr3_aa: CASSNRGSSYNEQFF
v_call: TRBV7-9; j_call: TRBJ1-1; d_call: -; clone_size: -; cdr3_nt: TGTGCCAGCAGCTTAACGGACACTTCCTCCACTGAAGCTTTCTTT; cdr3_aa: CASSLTDTSSTEAFF
v_call: TRBV7-9; j_call: TRBJ1-2; d_call: TRBD1; clone_size: many; cdr3_nt: TGTGCCAGCAGCTTACCAGGGGGCTCCTATGGCTACACCTTC; cdr3_aa: CASSLPGGSYGYTF
v_call: TRBV2; j_call: TRBJ1-1; d_call: -; clone_size: -; cdr3_nt: TGTGCCAGCAGTCTGGGGGGGACCTATTTCACTGAAGCTCTCTTT; cdr3_aa: CASSLGGTYFTEALF
v_call: TRBV10-3; j_call: TRBJ1-2; d_call: -; clone_size: -; cdr3_nt: TGTGCCATCGGTTTTGGGGGGGATGGCTACACCTTC; cdr3_aa: CAIGFGGDGYTF
v_call: TRBV6-5; j_call: TRBJ2-5; d_call: -; clone_size: many; cdr3_nt: TGTGCCAGCAGGCCCAGGGGATACCAAGAGACCCAGTACTTC; cdr3_aa: CASRPRGYQETQYF
v_call: TRBV27; j_call: TRBJ2-7; d_call: -; clone_size: many; cdr3_nt: TGTGCCAGCAGTTCCCGGGACTTTGTCGAGCAGTACTTC; cdr3_aa: CASSSRDFVEQYF
v_call: TRBV24-1; j_call: TRBJ1-5; d_call: -; clone_size: -; cdr3_nt: TGTGCCACCAGTGGAAGACTCAATCAGCCCCAGCATTTT; cdr3_aa: CATSGRLNQPQHF
v_call: TRBV2; j_call: TRBJ1-4; d_call: -; clone_size: -; cdr3_nt: TGTGCCAGCAGTTCGGGACGCCTGGGAAAACTGTTTTTT; cdr3_aa: CASSSGRLGKLFF
v_call: TRBV7-2; j_call: TRBJ2-7; d_call: -; clone_size: -; cdr3_nt: TGTGCCAGCAGCACTACCGGGGCAGGGGCGTACGAGCAGTACTTC; cdr3_aa: CASSTTGAGAYEQYF
v_call: TRBV7-2; j_call: TRBJ1-2; d_call: -; clone_size: -; cdr3_nt: TGTGCCAGCAGCTCCCAGGAGGCGGGGGTGTATGGCTACACCTTC; cdr3_aa: CASSSQEAGVYGYTF
v_call: TRBV4-1; j_call: TRBJ1-4; d_call: TRBD1; clone_size: few; cdr3_nt: TGCGCCAGCAGCCAAGTTGGTCTGGGACAGGGGAGAGAAAAACTGTTTTTT; cdr3_aa: CASSQVGLGQGREKLFF
v_call: TRBV7-2; j_call: TRBJ2-7; d_call: TRBD1; clone_size: -; cdr3_nt: TGTGCCAGCAGCATAGGGACAGCCTACGAGCAGTACTTC; cdr3_aa: CASSIGTAYEQYF
v_call: TRBV2; j_call: TRBJ1-6; d_call: -; clone_size: few; cdr3_nt: TGTGCCAGCAGCCGAGTGGCAGGGAGAGGTTCACCCCTCCACTTT; cdr3_aa: CASSRVAGRGSPLHF
v_call: TRBV19; j_call: TRBJ2-1; d_call: -; clone_size: -; cdr3_nt: TGTGCCAGTAGTATTGGACGGGGCGACAATGAGCAGTTCTTC; cdr3_aa: CASSIGRGDNEQFF
v_call: TRBV19; j_call: TRBJ1-5; d_call: -; clone_size: -; cdr3_nt: TGTGCCAGTAGTATGGTGTATCAGCCCCAGCATTTT; cdr3_aa: CASSMVYQPQHF
v_call: TRBV6-1; j_call: TRBJ1-4; d_call: -; clone_size: many; cdr3_nt: TGTGCCAGCCGACTGACCAGTGGAGAAAAACTGTTTTTT; cdr3_aa: CASRLTSGEKLFF
v_call: TRBV15; j_call: TRBJ2-3; d_call: TRBD1; clone_size: -; cdr3_nt: TGTGCCACCAGCCGGAAGGGGGCCAGCACAGATACGCAGTATTTT; cdr3_aa: CATSRKGASTDTQYF
v_call: TRBV7-2; j_call: TRBJ1-3; d_call: TRBD1; clone_size: many; cdr3_nt: TGTGCCAGCAGCTCAAGGACAGGGGCCGGAAACACCATATATTTT; cdr3_aa: CASSSRTGAGNTIYF
v_call: TRBV24-1; j_call: TRBJ1-2; d_call: -; clone_size: -; cdr3_nt: TGTGCCACCAGTGCTGGGGCGGTTGGCTACACCTTC; cdr3_aa: CATSAGAVGYTF
v_call: TRBV12-3/TRBV12-4; j_call: TRBJ2-5; d_call: -; clone_size: few; cdr3_nt: TGTGCCAGCAGTTTATCGGCAGCTCAAGAGACCCAGTACTTC; cdr3_aa: CASSLSAAQETQYF